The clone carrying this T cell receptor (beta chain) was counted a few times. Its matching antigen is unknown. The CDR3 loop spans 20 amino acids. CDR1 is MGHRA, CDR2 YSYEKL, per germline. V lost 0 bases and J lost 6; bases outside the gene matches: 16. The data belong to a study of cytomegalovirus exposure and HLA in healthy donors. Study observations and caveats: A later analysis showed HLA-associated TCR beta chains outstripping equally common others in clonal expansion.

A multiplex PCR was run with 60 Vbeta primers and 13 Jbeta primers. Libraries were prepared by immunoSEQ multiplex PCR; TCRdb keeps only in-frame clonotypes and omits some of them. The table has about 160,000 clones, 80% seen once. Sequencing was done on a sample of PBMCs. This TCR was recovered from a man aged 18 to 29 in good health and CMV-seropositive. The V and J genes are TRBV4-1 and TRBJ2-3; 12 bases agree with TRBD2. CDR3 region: CASSQDLGLAGGPRRDTQYF. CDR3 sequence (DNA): TGCGCCAGCAGCCAAGATCTAGGCCTAGCGGGAGGGCCTAGGAGGGATACGCAGTATTTT.